This T cell receptor (beta chain) derives from a study of T cells after yellow fever vaccination (dated by TCRdb to the late 2010s). Background on the whole study: The SMART-Seq v4 Ultra Low Input RNA kit was used to prepare libraries from fractions with low cell numbers. To track T-cell clones before and after primary and booster YFV17D yellow fever vaccination, bulk TCR alpha and beta repertoires were sequenced longitudinally. Two healthy male donors, one aged 18 to 30 and one aged 30 to 39 years, were included in the cohort. Blood was drawn at multiple timepoints before and after primary and secondary immunization, with bulk PBMC replicates and cell subsets isolated.

Broader findings and caveats from the paper: FACS-sorted repertoires could contain abundant contaminating clonotypes from the bulk population, so computational filtering was required. Only a couple of donors were included in the study, so the extent to which the findings can be generalized is limited. The secondary T-cell response was weaker than the primary response but faster, peaking on day 5 instead of day 15. After the booster, most of the clones that had expanded following primary vaccination were detected again (approximately 95% of CD4 and 80% to 90% of CD8), which suggests that memory was broadly maintained. A small share of clonotypes occurred in both CD4 and CD8 compartments, likely arising from convergent recombination.

The meaning of the sample's treatment or condition label: live attenuated yellow fever vaccine strain. Two biological replicates of bulk PBMCs were collected at each blood-draw timepoint. PBMCs were isolated from peripheral blood using a standard Ficoll-Paque protocol. RNA was extracted with TriZol from bulk PBMCs, CD4 and CD8 fractions, and dextramer-positive and dextramer-negative fractions. In regard to this clonotype: Its cognate antigen has yet to be identified. No per-base quality is available; no much larger clone lies one base away.

TCR cDNA was synthesized by 5'RACE template switching, through which a universal primer site and unique molecular identifiers were introduced. cDNA synthesis was primed from both the TCR alpha and TCR beta constant segments. Library amplification involved two PCR steps, and the second step added sample barcodes and sequencing adapters. Sequencing of libraries was performed on Illumina HiSeq 2500 (2x100 bp) or NovaSeq (2x150 bp). Per the source publication's procedure: Reads were demultiplexed and collapsed into UMI consensus sequences with MIGEC, and V(D)J alignment was performed with MiXCR. Vaccine-responding clonotypes were defined with edgeR using replicate PBMC samples, requiring FDR below 0.01 and a log2 fold change above 5 up to day 15. Each bulk clonotype was labeled CD4 or CD8 based on which sequenced repertoire, CD4 or CD8, contained the clonotype at higher abundance. TCRdb reworked the public reads: Q25 trimming with fastp, MiXCR clone assembly, productive beta chains retained. One record per CDR3 amino acid sequence lists the most common genes and DNA. The V and J calls were determined by TCRdb, not by the authors. Across this sample there are about 550,000 distinct CDR3 sequences, with over 15% seen only once. Jointly, the top ten make up 14% of the sample.

Spanning cysteine to phenylalanine, the CDR3 consists of 13 amino acids. Left in the record is the CDR3 DNA by itself, 39 bases read in frame from the first base. At the junction V is shortened by 5 bases and J by 2 bases, with 9 bases in between. The chain employs TRBV12-3 or TRBV12-4 and TRBJ1-2; a tentative D call is TRBD1 (6 bases match). The source was PBMCs, collected 15 days after the yellow fever booster vaccination. This sequence originates from a man aged 25-45 years who received the YFV17D yellow fever vaccine. The CDR3 in this case is CASSAGTNYGYTF. In nucleotide form, the sequence is TGTGCCAGCAGTGCCGGGACAAACTATGGCTACACCTTC.